This TCR beta chain is drawn from a study of regulatory T cells in long-lasting Graves disease. Between the trimmed V and J ends, which lost 4 bases and 9 bases, there was a span of 16 bases. The germline V gene encodes CDR1 MGHRA and CDR2 YSYEKL. This CDR3 is 14 amino acids long. To make TCR beta libraries, researchers used iRepertoire HTBI primers and Arm-PCR of CDR3 regions. MiXCR was run by TCRdb on the multiplex PCR reads, yielding one entry per CDR3 protein. Here the sample spans 350,000 to 450,000 distinct CDR3 sequences, more than 20% being singletons. Time point described: persistent/refractory GD, antithyroid drugs over 5 years with positive TRAb. RNA from PBMCs was the source of the TCR library.

J is TRBJ2-1 and V is TRBV4-1; D not resolved. This clonotype was obtained from a woman aged 40 to 49 with Graves disease. The sequences come from peripheral blood mononuclear cells (PBMCs), collected when the disease was refractory, from a patient treated with antithyroid drugs. Here the CDR3 reads CASSLAVGFVEQFF. In DNA form, the CDR3 reads TGCGCCAGCAGCCTGGCGGTGGGTTTCGTTGAGCAGTTCTTC.